Listed below are T cell receptor beta chains from one sample, sequenced in a study of blood T cell repertoires in COVID-19. Sequenced by immunoSEQ multiplex PCR; TCRdb stores in-frame clones only, minus some. The sample lists fewer than 600,000 clones, nearly 90% seen once, with about 0.91% in the top ten. The sequenced sample was peripheral blood. All receptors come from a man younger than 35 with COVID-19, enrolled during active disease. Both conserved end residues are part of each CDR3. D genes are given only for firm matches. The size of a clone is reported for some rows only, either as once, few or many, or as a class for expanded clones.

CDR3nt,CDR3aa,d_gene,abundance,v_gene,len,j_gene
TGTGCCAGCAGCTTCTCCTCAGGTGACGAGCAGTACTTC,CASSFSSGDEQYF,.,.,TRBV7-9,13,TRBJ2-7
TGTGCCAGCAGCTTGGCACCTAGCGGGAGTCCCAATGAGCAGTTCTTC,CASSLAPSGSPNEQFF,TRBD2,.,TRBV5-4,16,TRBJ2-1
TGTGCCAGCAGCCAGGGACAGCGGATAGGCTACACCTTC,CASSQGQRIGYTF,TRBD1,.,TRBV7-9,13,TRBJ1-2
TGTGCCAGTAGTATCGACGTCGGGACAGCCTACAATGAGCAGTTCTTC,CASSIDVGTAYNEQFF,TRBD1,.,TRBV19,16,TRBJ2-1
TGTGCCACCCAAGGAACTAGCGGGAGTGGCGAGCAGTACTTC,CATQGTSGSGEQYF,TRBD2,once,TRBV19,14,TRBJ2-7
TGTGCCAGCAGAATGGGGACAGGACTCTCCTACGAGCAGTACTTC,CASRMGTGLSYEQYF,TRBD1,.,TRBV6-5,15,TRBJ2-7
TGTGCCAGTCACGGGAGTATGAACACTGAAGCTTTCTTT,CASHGSMNTEAFF,.,.,TRBV19,13,TRBJ1-1
TGTGCCAGCAGTGAATCCGGGACAGGGGTCCGGGAGCTGTTTTTT,CASSESGTGVRELFF,TRBD1,.,TRBV25-1,15,TRBJ2-2
TGTGCCAGCAGCTTGTCCGGAGTTGCAACTAATGAAAAACTGTTTTTT,CASSLSGVATNEKLFF,.,.,TRBV7-8,16,TRBJ1-4
TGTGCCTGGAGTGTAGGTCTACGTTGGGGACTAAGCTACGAGCAGTACTTC,CAWSVGLRWGLSYEQYF,TRBD2,.,TRBV30,17,TRBJ2-7
TGTGCCAGTAGTATTAGCGGCCAAGAGACCCAGTACTTC,CASSISGQETQYF,.,.,TRBV19,13,TRBJ2-5
TGTGCCAGCAGCTTAGCGCAGGATGCGAACACCGGGGAGCTGTTTTTT,CASSLAQDANTGELFF,.,.,TRBV7-6,16,TRBJ2-2
TGTGCCAGCAGTGGGAGGCAGGCCCCCAATGAGCAGTTCTTC,CASSGRQAPNEQFF,.,.,TRBV7-9,14,TRBJ2-1
TGTGCCAGCAGCTTCAGCGGGAGGGCGAACTACGAGCAGTACTTC,CASSFSGRANYEQYF,TRBD2,few,TRBV7-9,15,TRBJ2-7
TGTGCCAGTAGTCCATGGGACAGGGACAAAGATGGCTACACCTTC,CASSPWDRDKDGYTF,TRBD1,.,TRBV19,15,TRBJ1-2
TGTGCCAGCAGCTTCGAGTGGGGGGGCTACAATGAGCAGTTCTTC,CASSFEWGGYNEQFF,TRBD2,.,TRBV7-2,15,TRBJ2-1
TGTGCCAGCAGCTTAGTTGGGGGGAGATACGAGCAGTACTTC,CASSLVGGRYEQYF,.,once,TRBV7-9,14,TRBJ2-7
TGTGCCAGCAGCCCCGCGGAGAGTTACAATGAGCAGTTCTTC,CASSPAESYNEQFF,.,.,TRBV7-7,14,TRBJ2-1
TGTGCCAGCAGGAATGTCGGGACAGCTAACTATGGCTACACCTTC,CASRNVGTANYGYTF,TRBD1,.,TRBV6-5,15,TRBJ1-2
TGTGCCACCAGTGATTTTAACAGGGGTCCCTCCTATAATTCACCCCTCCACTTT,CATSDFNRGPSYNSPLHF,TRBD1,.,TRBV24-1,18,TRBJ1-6
TGCGCCAGCAGCTCCCGGGACAGGGGTTACAATCAGCCCCAGCATTTT,CASSSRDRGYNQPQHF,TRBD1,.,TRBV5-1,16,TRBJ1-5
TGTGCCATCCCGGGCGAGGCGGGGGAGACTGGAAACTATGGCTACACCTTC,CAIPGEAGETGNYGYTF,.,.,TRBV2,17,TRBJ1-2